This T cell receptor beta chain originates from a study of shared clonotypes between healthy human individuals. Background on the study: Per-donor plates numbered three CD4 naive, three CD4 memory, two CD8 naive and one CD8 memory. Study-wide points: Limited genetic and exposure-history diversity came from having few donors. When naive CD4 clonotypes were compared across several donors, approximately 5% were shared.

Produced via immunoSEQ multiplex PCR; TCRdb's table is partial and in-frame only. Here the sample spans about 2.4 million clones, over 85% being singletons. With respect to this clone: What it binds is unknown.

The CDR3 consists of 14 residues. V dropped 2 bases and J dropped 5; count of bases not matched to a gene: 6. Looked up from germline, CDR1 is SGHNT and CDR2 is YYREEE (reference sequence). Donors were healthy HIV-negative adults without recent acute infections or vaccinations. The rearrangement joins TRBV5-4 to TRBJ2-5, with 7 bases that match TRBD1. Sequencing used naive CD4+ T cells sorted from blood. Subset of the sample: CD45RA+ positively selected. This sequence was found in a young man in good health. CDR3 coding DNA: TGTGCCAGCAGCTTTACTGACAGGGAGGAGACCCAGTACTTC. Translation gives CASSFTDREETQYF.